A selection of T cell receptor beta chains follows, all from one sample in a study of T-cell reconstitution after alpha-beta-depleted transplantation in children. TCRdb itself ran the PCR reads through MiXCR, one entry per CDR3 protein. This table holds some 300,000 distinct CDR3 sequences, approximately 10% found once. The source was PBMCs from the stem cell graft donor, collected from the stem cell graft. These receptors were taken from a human donor who donated a stem cell graft to a child with acute lymphoblastic leukemia. Each CDR3 is given with its conserved first and last residue. A D gene is named only where the DNA matches it firmly. The size entry is marked missing in some rows and otherwise reads once, few, many or a size class.

j_call | v_call | clone_size | d_call | cdr3_nt | cdr3_aa
TRBJ2-3 | TRBV12-3/TRBV12-4 | - | - | TGTGCCAGCAGTCCCATGGGAGACGTTGGGGATACGCAGTATTTT | CASSPMGDVGDTQYF
TRBJ1-2 | TRBV7-9 | few | TRBD1 | TGTGCCAGCAGCCTGACAGGGGCCTATGGCTACACCTTC | CASSLTGAYGYTF
TRBJ1-2 | TRBV6-5 | few | - | TGTGCCAGCAGTTACTCGAGGGCGCGGGGGGGCTACACCTTC | CASSYSRARGGYTF
TRBJ2-7 | TRBV15 | - | TRBD2 | TGTGCCACCAGCAGAGGCTATAGCGGGATAAAACCCTACGAGCAGTACTTC | CATSRGYSGIKPYEQYF
TRBJ1-5 | TRBV27 | few | - | TGTGCCAGCGGGGGGTGGGGGTTGGGCAATCAGCCCCAGCATTTT | CASGGWGLGNQPQHF
TRBJ1-5 | TRBV5-1 | many | TRBD1 | TGCGCCAGCAGACCAACAGGGGGGAGCAATCAGCCCCAGCATTTT | CASRPTGGSNQPQHF
TRBJ2-1 | TRBV12-3/TRBV12-4 | - | - | TGTGCCAGCAGTTTATCGTCCCGTGAGCAGTTCTTC | CASSLSSREQFF
TRBJ2-7 | TRBV12-3/TRBV12-4 | - | - | TGTGCCAGCAGTTTATCCCAGGGCTTGTCCTACGAGCAGTACTTC | CASSLSQGLSYEQYF
TRBJ2-3 | TRBV29-1 | many | - | TGCAGCGTTGAAAGGGGCCACCCGTATCTAGGGGCCACAGATACGCAGTATTTT | CSVERGHPYLGATDTQYF
TRBJ1-5 | TRBV12-3/TRBV12-4 | many | TRBD1 | TGTGCCAGCAGTTTTGTGACAGGGAATCAGCCCCAGCATTTT | CASSFVTGNQPQHF
TRBJ1-4 | TRBV20-1 | many | - | TGCAGTGCTAGGTGGCAGGGCAGTGAAAAACTGTTTTTT | CSARWQGSEKLFF
TRBJ1-3 | TRBV11-2 | few | - | TGTGCCAGCAGCTTAGGGGGGCGAGGGTTAAGGTCTGGAAACACCATATATTTT | CASSLGGRGLRSGNTIYF
TRBJ2-3 | TRBV4-1 | few | TRBD2 | TGCGCCAGCAGCCTCTACACTAGCGGGCCCAGAACCACAGATACGCAGTATTTT | CASSLYTSGPRTTDTQYF
TRBJ2-1 | TRBV7-9 | - | - | TGTGCCAGCAGCTTGGGTGGTTTGGGGTCAGGCAATGAGCAGTTCTTC | CASSLGGLGSGNEQFF
TRBJ2-7 | TRBV27 | few | TRBD1 | TGTGCCAGCCGATCCACAGGGGTGGCCTACGAGCAGTACTTC | CASRSTGVAYEQYF
TRBJ2-6 | TRBV7-2 | - | - | TGTGCCAGCAGCCTCGGACTCTCTGGGGCCAACGTCCTGACTTTC | CASSLGLSGANVLTF
TRBJ1-6 | TRBV12-3/TRBV12-4 | few | - | TGTGCCAGCAGTTTGACAGTTAATAATTCACCCCTCCACTTT | CASSLTVNNSPLHF
TRBJ1-5 | TRBV20-1 | - | TRBD1 | TGCAGTGCTAGAGGGGGAGGGGGCGCGGAGCAGCCCCAGCATTTT | CSARGGGGAEQPQHF
TRBJ2-1 | TRBV7-2 | - | TRBD2 | TGTGCCAGCAGCTTACCTAGCGGTCTACTAGGCAATGAGCAGTTCTTC | CASSLPSGLLGNEQFF
TRBJ2-5 | TRBV10-3 | - | TRBD2 | TGTGCCATCAGTGACAGCGGGGCAGCCCTCGAGGAGACCCAGTACTTC | CAISDSGAALEETQYF
TRBJ2-4 | TRBV4-1 | - | - | TGCGCCAGCAGCCAAGGGGCCAAAAACATTCAGTACTTC | CASSQGAKNIQYF
TRBJ2-1 | TRBV7-8 | - | - | TGTGCCAGCAGCTTAGTGGCAGAGGGGTACAATGAGCAGTTCTTC | CASSLVAEGYNEQFF
TRBJ2-5 | TRBV28 | - | - | TGTGCCAGCCGAGGTTCGGAGTACCAAGAGACCCAGTACTTC | CASRGSEYQETQYF
TRBJ1-1 | TRBV11-2 | - | - | TGTGCCAGCAGCACCCGCAGTTGGGGGCCTGTGGGCACTGAAGCTTTCTTT | CASSTRSWGPVGTEAFF